The rows below give T cell receptor beta chains drawn from one sample of a study of shared clonotypes between healthy human individuals. Produced via immunoSEQ multiplex PCR; TCRdb's table is partial and in-frame only. This table holds 650,000 to 800,000 clones, 92% found once. The sample was naive CD8+ T cells sorted from blood. These receptors were taken from a man aged 25 to 40 in good health. Each CDR3 is given with its conserved first and last residue. The order of the fields is V gene, D gene, J gene, clone size, CDR3 protein, CDR3 DNA. The D gene is left open where the match is weak. Expanded clones are given a class, and other clones once, few, many or no size at all.

TRBV7-9,NA,TRBJ2-2,NA,CASSEPRGTGELFF,TGTGCCAGCAGCGAACCCCGGGGCACCGGGGAGCTGTTTTTT
TRBV7-9,TRBD1,TRBJ2-7,NA,CASRPPDRVYEQYF,TGTGCCAGCAGACCCCCGGACAGGGTCTACGAGCAGTACTTC
TRBV7-6,NA,TRBJ1-2,once,CASSLDGGPNGYTF,TGTGCCAGCAGCTTAGATGGGGGGCCGAATGGCTACACCTTC
TRBV28,TRBD1,TRBJ1-1,NA,CASSFEQGANGEAFF,TGTGCCAGCAGTTTTGAACAGGGGGCGAACGGGGAAGCTTTCTTT
TRBV5-1,NA,TRBJ1-4,once,CASSLLAWATNEKLFF,TGCGCCAGCAGCTTGCTAGCGTGGGCAACTAATGAAAAACTGTTTTTT
TRBV27,NA,TRBJ2-7,NA,CASSPGRGSYEQYF,TGTGCCAGCAGTCCGGGGCGCGGGTCCTACGAGCAGTACTTC
TRBV7-9,NA,TRBJ1-1,NA,CASSSPGGNTEAFF,TGTGCCAGCAGCTCACCGGGCGGGAACACTGAAGCTTTCTTT
TRBV7-2,TRBD2,TRBJ2-1,NA,CASSLDSRASGGNNEQFF,TGTGCCAGCAGCTTAGACTCCCGGGCTAGCGGGGGAAACAATGAGCAGTTCTTC
TRBV10-2,NA,TRBJ1-2,NA,CASSNDGYGYTF,TGCGCCAGCAGTAATGACGGGTATGGCTACACCTTC
TRBV7-9,NA,TRBJ1-1,NA,CASSFMWGAGEAFF,TGTGCCAGCAGCTTTATGTGGGGGGCCGGTGAAGCTTTCTTT
TRBV6-6,TRBD2,TRBJ2-4,NA,CASSYSIGRGYPEADF,TGTGCCAGCAGTTACTCCATCGGGAGGGGCTACCCCGAAGCCGACTTC
TRBV19,TRBD1,TRBJ1-1,NA,CASSLGQAKAFF,TGTGCCAGTAGTCTAGGACAGGCCAAAGCTTTCTTT
TRBV21-1,NA,TRBJ2-7,NA,CASSKEHRGLAGYEQYF,TGTGCCAGCAGCAAAGAGCATAGGGGACTAGCGGGCTACGAGCAGTACTTC
TRBV11-2,NA,TRBJ1-2,NA,CASRYTTGDYGYTF,TGTGCCAGCAGATATACGACAGGAGACTATGGCTACACCTTC
TRBV4-1,TRBD1,TRBJ1-2,NA,CASRGGQGAAYDLSF,TGCGCCAGCAGGGGGGGACAGGGTGCGGCTTACGACCTCTCCTTC
TRBV9,TRBD2,TRBJ2-5,NA,CASSVVGGSSQETQYF,TGTGCCAGCAGCGTAGTGGGCGGGAGTTCCCAAGAGACCCAGTACTTC
TRBV28,TRBD1,TRBJ1-3,NA,CASSSPQQGSSGNTIYF,TGTGCCAGCAGTTCCCCACAACAGGGGAGCTCTGGAAACACCATATATTTT
TRBV19,NA,TRBJ2-7,NA,CASATRDTSSYEQYF,TGTGCCAGTGCAACCCGGGACACTTCATCCTACGAGCAGTACTTC
TRBV5-1,NA,TRBJ1-1,once,CASSLAGFEAFF,TGCGCCAGCAGCTTAGCCGGGTTTGAAGCTTTCTTT
TRBV2,NA,TRBJ2-7,NA,CASLKGGEQYF,TGTGCCAGCCTTAAGGGGGGCGAGCAGTACTTC
TRBV15,TRBD2,TRBJ2-1,NA,CATSRDPGLAGDSGNEQFF,TGTGCCACCAGCAGAGACCCGGGACTAGCGGGAGATTCAGGGAATGAGCAGTTCTTC
TRBV28,TRBD2,TRBJ2-3,NA,CASSLVAGGGTDTQYF,TGTGCCAGCAGTTTGGTAGCGGGAGGGGGGACAGATACGCAGTATTTT
TRBV27,TRBD2,TRBJ2-3,NA,CASKIGRENTDTQYF,TGTGCCAGCAAGATCGGGAGGGAGAACACAGATACGCAGTATTTT
TRBV7-9,NA,TRBJ2-1,NA,CASSTPDNEQFF,TGTGCCAGCAGCACCCCTGACAATGAGCAGTTCTTC
TRBV30,TRBD1,TRBJ1-2,NA,CAWKGQGVSRLYGYTF,TGTGCCTGGAAAGGGCAGGGGGTCTCCCGTTTATATGGCTACACCTTC
TRBV27,NA,TRBJ2-1,once,CASSSGTYNEQFF,TGTGCCAGCAGTTCCGGAACCTACAATGAGCAGTTCTTC
TRBV11-2,TRBD2,TRBJ2-5,NA,CASSGSLAGQAGETQYF,TGTGCCAGCAGCGGGAGTCTAGCGGGTCAGGCGGGGGAGACCCAGTACTTC
TRBV28,TRBD2,TRBJ2-5,NA,CASMGLAGGPSPQETQYF,TGTGCCAGCATGGGACTAGCGGGAGGGCCTAGCCCCCAAGAGACCCAGTACTTC
TRBV5-1,TRBD2,TRBJ2-3,NA,CASSLRLAGLTDTQYF,TGCGCCAGCAGCCTAAGACTAGCGGGACTCACAGATACGCAGTATTTT
TRBV11-2,TRBD2,TRBJ2-7,NA,CASSLVGLAGPYYEQYF,TGTGCCAGCAGCTTAGTTGGACTAGCGGGACCTTACTACGAGCAGTACTTC
TRBV19,TRBD1,TRBJ2-7,NA,CASSPRTGDYEQYF,TGTGCCAGTAGTCCCCGGACAGGGGACTACGAGCAGTACTTC
TRBV4-3,NA,TRBJ2-7,NA,CASSQDRGYEQYF,TGCGCCAGCAGCCAAGACAGGGGCTACGAGCAGTACTTC
TRBV9,TRBD1,TRBJ2-3,NA,CASSNWDRGTDTQYF,TGTGCCAGCAGCAATTGGGACAGGGGGACAGATACGCAGTATTTT
TRBV28,NA,TRBJ2-1,NA,CASRSSGVLHNEQFF,TGTGCCAGCAGATCATCAGGGGTTTTGCACAATGAGCAGTTCTTC
TRBV11-2,NA,TRBJ2-3,once,CASRRADTQYF,TGTGCCAGCAGAAGGGCAGATACGCAGTATTTT
TRBV7-2,TRBD2,TRBJ2-7,NA,CASSRGLAGDEQYF,TGTGCCAGCAGCCGCGGACTAGCGGGAGACGAGCAGTACTTC
TRBV13,NA,TRBJ1-6,NA,CASSPEVVRSSYNSPLHF,TGTGCCAGCAGCCCGGAAGTTGTACGGAGCTCCTATAATTCACCCCTCCACTTT
TRBV7-9,NA,TRBJ2-2,NA,CASSPGLTRELFF,TGTGCCAGCAGCCCCGGACTCACCCGGGAGCTGTTTTTT
TRBV4-1,NA,TRBJ2-2,NA,CASSQEGGLAGTGELFF,TGCGCCAGCAGCCAAGAGGGCGGCCTCGCCGGCACCGGGGAGCTGTTTTTT